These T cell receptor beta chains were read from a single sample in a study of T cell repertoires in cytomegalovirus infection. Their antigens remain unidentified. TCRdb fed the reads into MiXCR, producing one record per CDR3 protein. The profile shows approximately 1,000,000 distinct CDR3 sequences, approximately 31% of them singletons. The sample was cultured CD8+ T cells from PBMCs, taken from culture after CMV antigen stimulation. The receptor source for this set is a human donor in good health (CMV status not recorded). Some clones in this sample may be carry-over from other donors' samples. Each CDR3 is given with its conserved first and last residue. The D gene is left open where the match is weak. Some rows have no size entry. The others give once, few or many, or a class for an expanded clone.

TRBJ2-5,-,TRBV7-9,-,TGTGCCAGCAGCTTAGCGGGGGGTCCCCGGGAGACCCAGTACTTC,CASSLAGGPRETQYF
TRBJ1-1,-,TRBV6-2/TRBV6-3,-,TGTGCCAGCAGACCCGACAGGTTGAACACTGAAGCTTTCTTT,CASRPDRLNTEAFF
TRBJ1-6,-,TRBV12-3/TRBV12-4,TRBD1,TGTGCCAGCAGCAGGGACAGCTCGTATAATTCACCCCTCCACTTT,CASSRDSSYNSPLHF
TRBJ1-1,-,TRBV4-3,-,TGCGCCAGCAGCCAGGAACAGGGCCCCTGGGCTTTGAACACTGAAGCTTTCTTT,CASSQEQGPWALNTEAFF
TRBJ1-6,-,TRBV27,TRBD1,TGTGCCAGCAGTCCAGGGGACAGCCTTAATTCACCCCTCCACTTT,CASSPGDSLNSPLHF
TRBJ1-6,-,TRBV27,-,TGTGCCAGCAGTTTGACGGACGAGCTACATAATTCACCCCTCCACTTT,CASSLTDELHNSPLHF
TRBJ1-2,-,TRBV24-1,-,TGTGCCACCAGCCCCGGACAGACTTCTTACTATGGCTACACCTTC,CATSPGQTSYYGYTF
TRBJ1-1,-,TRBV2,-,TGTGCCAGCATCTCGACTCACACTGAAGCTTTCTTT,CASISTHTEAFF
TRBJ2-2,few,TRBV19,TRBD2,TGTGCCAGCATAGCGGGGTGGGCCGGGGAGCTGTTTTTT,CASIAGWAGELFF
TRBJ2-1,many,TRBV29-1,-,TGCAGCGTTGAAGGAGGGGAAACCTCCTACAATGAGCAGTTCTTC,CSVEGGETSYNEQFF
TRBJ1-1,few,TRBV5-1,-,TGCGCCAGCAGCTTGTCCTCAACACCGAACACTGAAGCTTTCTTT,CASSLSSTPNTEAFF
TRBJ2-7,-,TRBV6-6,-,TGTGCCAGCAGTTACGCGGAGGGGGGGGCCTCATACGAGCAGTACTTC,CASSYAEGGASYEQYF
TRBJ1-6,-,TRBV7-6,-,TGTGCCAGCAGCTTACCAAAAAGAGGCCCGGGGAATTCACCCCTCCACTTT,CASSLPKRGPGNSPLHF
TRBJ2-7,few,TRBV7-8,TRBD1,TGTGCCAGCAGCCCCGGGACAGGGAAGAGCTCCTACGAGCAGTACTTC,CASSPGTGKSSYEQYF
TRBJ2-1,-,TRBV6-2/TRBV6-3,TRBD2,TGTGCCAGCAGTTTAGACATCGGGGGGGACAATGAGCAGTTCTTC,CASSLDIGGDNEQFF
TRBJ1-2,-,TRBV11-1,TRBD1,TGTGCCAGCAGCTCAGTCCAGGGGGTGATGAACTATGGCTACACCTTC,CASSSVQGVMNYGYTF
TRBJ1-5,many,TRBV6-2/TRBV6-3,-,TGTGCCAGCAGCTATCGGGGTAGCAATCAGCCCCAGCATTTT,CASSYRGSNQPQHF
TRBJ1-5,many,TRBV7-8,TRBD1,TGTGCCAGCAGCTTAGACAGGGGCTTAAGTCAGCCCCAGCATTTT,CASSLDRGLSQPQHF
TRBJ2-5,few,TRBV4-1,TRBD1,TGCGCCAGCAGCCAAGAGGACAGGGACCAAGAGACCCAGTACTTC,CASSQEDRDQETQYF
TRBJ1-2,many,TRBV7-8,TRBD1,TGTGCCAGCAGCGTGGCGGGGACAGGGAATGGCTACACCTTC,CASSVAGTGNGYTF
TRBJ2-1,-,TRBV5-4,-,TGTGCCAGCAGCCGGGCGGAGGTATACAATGAGCAGTTCTTC,CASSRAEVYNEQFF
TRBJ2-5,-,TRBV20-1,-,TGCAGTGCTAGTGACGGGCTATCCTGGAGAGAGACCCAGTACTTC,CSASDGLSWRETQYF
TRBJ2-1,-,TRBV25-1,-,TGTGCCAGCTGTGAAGGAGGGCAGGAGCAGTTCTTC,CASCEGGQEQFF
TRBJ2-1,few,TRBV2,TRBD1,TGTGCCAGCAGTGAAAGGGACAGAGATAACAATGAGCAGTTCTTC,CASSERDRDNNEQFF
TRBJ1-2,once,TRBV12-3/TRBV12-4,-,TGTGCCAACAGTTTCGGCACGCTTCACAGGGTTCTCGAGGCTGATTATGGCTACACCTTC,CANSFGTLHRVLEADYGYTF
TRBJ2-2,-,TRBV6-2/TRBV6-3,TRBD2,TGTGCCAGCAGAGCATTGAGACTAGCGGGACCCGCGAACACCGGGGAGCTGTTTTTT,CASRALRLAGPANTGELFF
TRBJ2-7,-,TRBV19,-,TGTGCCAGTAGCGGATTATGGACGGTGAGCTCCTACGAGCAGTACTTC,CASSGLWTVSSYEQYF
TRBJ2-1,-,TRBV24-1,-,TGTGCCACCAGTGATTTAAGGGGGTCGGGGAATGAGCAGTTCTTC,CATSDLRGSGNEQFF
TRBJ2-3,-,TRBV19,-,TGTGCCAGTAGTATAGATGAACGGATGGATACGCAGTATTTT,CASSIDERMDTQYF
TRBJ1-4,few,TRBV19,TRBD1,TGTGCCAGTAGTTTTCGACAGGGGAGACCTATTTATACAACTAATGAAAAACTGTTTTTT,CASSFRQGRPIYTTNEKLFF
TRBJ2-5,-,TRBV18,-,TGTGCCAGCTCACCAAACAACCGCGGGCAAGAGACCCAGTACTTC,CASSPNNRGQETQYF
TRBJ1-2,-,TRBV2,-,TGTGCCAGCAGCGGTTTGAGCTACACCTTC,CASSGLSYTF
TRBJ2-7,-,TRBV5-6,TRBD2,TGTGCCAGCAGCTTGCGGGGGAGACTAGCGGGGACCGGTTCCTACGAGCAGTACTTC,CASSLRGRLAGTGSYEQYF
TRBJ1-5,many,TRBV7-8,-,TGTGCCAGCAGCTCCCGATGGGGGAATCAGCCCCAGCATTTT,CASSSRWGNQPQHF
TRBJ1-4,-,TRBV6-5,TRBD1,TGTGCCAGCAGTAGAGGACAGGGAGCAACTAATGAAAAACTGTTTTTT,CASSRGQGATNEKLFF
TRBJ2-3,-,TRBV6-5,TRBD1,TGTGCCAGCTGGGACAGGTTTCGGAGCACAGATACGCAGTATTTT,CASWDRFRSTDTQYF
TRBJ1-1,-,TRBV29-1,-,TGCAGCGCCGGCGGGCAGCGAGCTTTCTTT,CSAGGQRAFF
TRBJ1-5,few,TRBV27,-,TGTGCCAGCAGTCCAACTCTAGGTATTAGCAATCAGCCCCAGCATTTT,CASSPTLGISNQPQHF
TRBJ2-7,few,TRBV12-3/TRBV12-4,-,TGTGCCAGCAAATCTTCCATAGACCATCGGCGCGAGCAGTACTTC,CASKSSIDHRREQYF
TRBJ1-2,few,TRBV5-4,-,TGTGCCAGCAGCTTGGGGACGCACAGCCACTCGGAGGATGGCTACACCTTC,CASSLGTHSHSEDGYTF
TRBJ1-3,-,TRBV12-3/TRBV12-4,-,TGTGCCAGCAGTTGGGGACTTTCTGGAAACACCATATATTTT,CASSWGLSGNTIYF
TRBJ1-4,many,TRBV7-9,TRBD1,TGTGCCAGCAGCAACACAGGGGGACTGAATGAAAAACTGTTTTTT,CASSNTGGLNEKLFF
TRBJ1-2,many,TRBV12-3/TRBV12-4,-,TGTGCCAGCAGTTCCCCTTCCGGACAAACCTATGGCTACACCTTC,CASSSPSGQTYGYTF
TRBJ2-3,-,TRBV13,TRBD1,TGTGCCAGCAGCTTGGACAGGGGGCGGTTAGATACGCAGTATTTT,CASSLDRGRLDTQYF
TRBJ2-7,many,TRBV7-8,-,TGTGCCAGCGTTGGGACGGACTACGAGCAGTACTTC,CASVGTDYEQYF
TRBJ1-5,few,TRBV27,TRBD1,TGTGCCAGCAGTAGAATCGGGACAGGGGATCAGCCCCAGCATTTT,CASSRIGTGDQPQHF
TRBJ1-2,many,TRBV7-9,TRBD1,TGTGCCAGCAGTCATAGACAGGGCGTTTCCCCTAACTATGGCTACACCTTC,CASSHRQGVSPNYGYTF
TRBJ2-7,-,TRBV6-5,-,TGTGCCAGCAGTTACGGTAATCACAGAGAGCAGTACTTC,CASSYGNHREQYF
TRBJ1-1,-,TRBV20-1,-,TGCAGTGCTACCTATTGGGAGAACACTGAAGCTTTCTTT,CSATYWENTEAFF
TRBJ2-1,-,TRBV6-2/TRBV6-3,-,TGTGCCAGCACCACGGGGGGCCCCCTCTACAATGAGCAGTTCTTC,CASTTGGPLYNEQFF
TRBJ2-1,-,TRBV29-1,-,TGCAGCGTTGATGAGCAGTTCTTC,CSVDEQFF
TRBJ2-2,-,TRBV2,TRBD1,TGTGCCAGCAGCGGGCCGACAGGGATCACCGGGGAGCTGTTTTTT,CASSGPTGITGELFF
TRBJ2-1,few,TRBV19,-,TGTGCCAGTAGTATAGATGGGCCTAGCGACTACAATGAGCAGTTCTTC,CASSIDGPSDYNEQFF
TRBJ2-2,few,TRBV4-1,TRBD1,TGCGCCAGCAGGCCTGACAGGGGAAACACCGGGGAGCTGTTTTTT,CASRPDRGNTGELFF